The 3 T cell receptor beta chains listed next were all sequenced from one sample in a study of CD8+CD57+ T cells in acquired aplastic anemia. Researchers used genomic DNA as the template to profile TCR beta VDJ and CDR3. A single record per CDR3 protein comes from TCRdb applying MiXCR to the reads. The sample lists about 110,000 distinct CDR3 sequences, less than 65% seen once, with about a third in the top ten. Sequenced: sorted CD4+, CD8+, or CD8+CD57+ T cells (not recorded which) from PBMCs. The source of these receptors is a human donor in good health, serving as a control.

Turning to this clonotype: Germline is not matched at one junction end, which may reflect a read error. The rearrangement uses TRBV24-1 and TRBJ1-2; 7 bases match TRBD1. Germline CDR1 is KGHDR and CDR2 is SFDVKD. This CDR3 has 15 amino acids. The CDR3 reads CAASDRQGLSAGYTF. DNA of the CDR3: TGTGCCGCCAGTGACCGACAGGGCCTAAGCGCGGGCTACACCTTC.

This clonotype came up many times. The chain is built from TRBV11-2 and TRBJ2-1; D is possibly TRBD1 or TRBD2 (5 bases each). The germline V and J ends were trimmed by 1 base and 6 bases, with 16 bases remaining between them. Germline V lookup: CDR1 SGHAT, CDR2 FQNNGV. The length of the CDR3 is 16 residues. For the CDR3, the DNA is TGTGCCAGCAGCTTAGGAACGGTTGGGGCGGGCAATGAGCAGTTCTTC. This gives the protein CASSLGTVGAGNEQFF.

The chain joins TRBV7-8 to TRBJ2-7; D tentatively fits TRBD1 or TRBD2 (5 bases each). CDR1 and CDR2 from the germline V gene are SGHVS and FQNEAQ. The CDR3 runs to 12 residues. The germline V and J ends were trimmed by 3 bases and 6 bases, with 9 bases remaining between them. CDR3: CASSLGRIEQYF. The CDR3 DNA is TGTGCCAGCAGCTTGGGACGGATCGAGCAGTACTTC.